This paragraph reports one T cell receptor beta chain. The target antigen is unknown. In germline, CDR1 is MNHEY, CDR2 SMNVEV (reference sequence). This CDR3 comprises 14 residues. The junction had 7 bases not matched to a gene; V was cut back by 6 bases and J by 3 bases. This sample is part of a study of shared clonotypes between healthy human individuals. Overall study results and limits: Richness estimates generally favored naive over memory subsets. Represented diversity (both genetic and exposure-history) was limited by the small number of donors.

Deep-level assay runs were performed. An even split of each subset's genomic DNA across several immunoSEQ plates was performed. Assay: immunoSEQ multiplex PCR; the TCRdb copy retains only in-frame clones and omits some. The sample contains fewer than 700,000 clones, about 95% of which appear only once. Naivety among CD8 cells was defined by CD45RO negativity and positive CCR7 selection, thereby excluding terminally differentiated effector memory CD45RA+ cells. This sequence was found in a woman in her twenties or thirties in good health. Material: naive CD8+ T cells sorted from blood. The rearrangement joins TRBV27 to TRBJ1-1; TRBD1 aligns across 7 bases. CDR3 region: CASSLTGVHTEAFF. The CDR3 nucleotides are TGTGCCAGCAGCCTCACAGGGGTCCACACTGAAGCTTTCTTT.